The rows below give T cell receptor beta chains drawn from one sample of a study of cytomegalovirus exposure and HLA in healthy donors. The protocol was immunoSEQ multiplex PCR, while the TCRdb copy is restricted to in-frame clones and leaves out a portion. Seen here are about 120,000 clones, roughly 89% observed once, and the top ten hold about 1%. The sample consisted of PBMCs. Source of these receptors: a young woman in good health and CMV-seronegative. Each CDR3 is given with its conserved first and last residue. Fields, in order: V gene, J gene, CDR3 protein.

v_call: TRBV10-3
j_call: TRBJ2-2
cdr3_aa: CAIRETLGGELFF

v_call: TRBV6-4
j_call: TRBJ2-3
cdr3_aa: CASSLTSGSTDTQYF

v_call: TRBV30
j_call: TRBJ1-5
cdr3_aa: CAWTQGNQPQHF

v_call: TRBV27
j_call: TRBJ2-7
cdr3_aa: CASGSLRGTGYEQYF

v_call: TRBV6-6
j_call: TRBJ1-4
cdr3_aa: CASSRGQGGEKLFF

v_call: TRBV28
j_call: TRBJ1-2
cdr3_aa: CASSTPRDSHYGYTF

v_call: TRBV28
j_call: TRBJ1-1
cdr3_aa: CASSASGASTEAFF

v_call: TRBV5-6
j_call: TRBJ2-3
cdr3_aa: CASSLGDRGPTDTQYF

v_call: TRBV7-9
j_call: TRBJ2-1
cdr3_aa: CASSLDRQGRQFF

v_call: TRBV27
j_call: TRBJ1-2
cdr3_aa: CATGGTYGYTF

v_call: TRBV30
j_call: TRBJ1-3
cdr3_aa: CAWSIGGHSGNTIYF

v_call: TRBV11-2
j_call: TRBJ1-2
cdr3_aa: CASSLDRGGNYGYTF

v_call: TRBV7-9
j_call: TRBJ2-1
cdr3_aa: CASSLVGEASYNEQFF

v_call: TRBV7-9
j_call: TRBJ1-2
cdr3_aa: CASSLVMEVSYGYTF

v_call: TRBV6-1
j_call: TRBJ1-2
cdr3_aa: CATHVDTRYGYTF

v_call: TRBV7-2
j_call: TRBJ1-4
cdr3_aa: CASSLEVRGKLFF

v_call: TRBV19
j_call: TRBJ2-7
cdr3_aa: CASSTNRAYEQYF

v_call: TRBV7-6
j_call: TRBJ2-3
cdr3_aa: CASSLGTGWYF

v_call: TRBV4-2
j_call: TRBJ1-2
cdr3_aa: CASSQEYPQGAGYGYTF

v_call: TRBV10-1
j_call: TRBJ2-7
cdr3_aa: CASSEHSGTGFGQYF

v_call: TRBV11-2
j_call: TRBJ2-1
cdr3_aa: CASSYEVNEQFF

v_call: TRBV25-1
j_call: TRBJ1-2
cdr3_aa: CASSDLEGDGYTF

v_call: TRBV4-1
j_call: TRBJ2-1
cdr3_aa: CASSQEASGGSYNEQFF

v_call: TRBV28
j_call: TRBJ1-5
cdr3_aa: CASSRTDEPQHF

v_call: TRBV6-1
j_call: TRBJ2-7
cdr3_aa: CASSSSLYEQYF

v_call: TRBV6-5
j_call: TRBJ2-7
cdr3_aa: CASSPLGGYEQYF

v_call: TRBV11-2
j_call: TRBJ1-3
cdr3_aa: CASSSNGAGNTIYF

v_call: TRBV7-2
j_call: TRBJ1-2
cdr3_aa: CASSFSSGTPYGYTF

v_call: TRBV28
j_call: TRBJ2-1
cdr3_aa: CASSFFGQGQKQFF

v_call: TRBV14
j_call: TRBJ1-6
cdr3_aa: CASSHGQKDSPLHF

v_call: TRBV21-1
j_call: TRBJ1-5
cdr3_aa: CASSRARDRAAQPQHF

v_call: TRBV18
j_call: TRBJ1-1
cdr3_aa: CASVDGRGSTEAFF

v_call: TRBV6-1
j_call: TRBJ1-2
cdr3_aa: CASSENQGGYGYTF

v_call: TRBV11-3
j_call: TRBJ1-5
cdr3_aa: CASSFSGKCQPQHF

v_call: TRBV7-9
j_call: TRBJ1-1
cdr3_aa: CASSDTTGQEAFF

v_call: TRBV7-9
j_call: TRBJ2-5
cdr3_aa: CASSLVRGSETQYF

v_call: TRBV14
j_call: TRBJ1-1
cdr3_aa: CASSRQANTEAFF

v_call: TRBV10-3
j_call: TRBJ2-5
cdr3_aa: CAISEPDSSEEETQYF

v_call: TRBV11-2
j_call: TRBJ1-6
cdr3_aa: CASSMDRGGANSPLHF

v_call: TRBV6-1
j_call: TRBJ1-2
cdr3_aa: CATSNSGPLYGYTF

v_call: TRBV5-1
j_call: TRBJ2-5
cdr3_aa: CASSLALAGETQYF

v_call: TRBV18
j_call: TRBJ2-7
cdr3_aa: CASSPGQGRNEQYF

v_call: TRBV7-2
j_call: TRBJ1-5
cdr3_aa: CASSFPGGRFTQPQHF

v_call: TRBV28
j_call: TRBJ1-2
cdr3_aa: CASSSGDPYGYTF

v_call: TRBV11-2
j_call: TRBJ2-5
cdr3_aa: CASSSWDRGQETQYF

v_call: TRBV5-1
j_call: TRBJ1-1
cdr3_aa: CASSSGTVGTEAFF

v_call: TRBV6-1
j_call: TRBJ1-6
cdr3_aa: CAGTDRPINSPLHF

v_call: TRBV30
j_call: TRBJ1-2
cdr3_aa: CAWSVRRFSGYTF

v_call: TRBV27
j_call: TRBJ2-7
cdr3_aa: CASSLSPRGYEQYF

v_call: TRBV18
j_call: TRBJ1-6
cdr3_aa: CASSPWVGGNSPLHF

v_call: TRBV27
j_call: TRBJ2-5
cdr3_aa: CASSPLAGSHPQETQYF

v_call: TRBV6-5
j_call: TRBJ1-5
cdr3_aa: CASSPDRGSNQPQHF

v_call: TRBV4-2
j_call: TRBJ2-7
cdr3_aa: CASSEQTSGRSEQYF

v_call: TRBV2
j_call: TRBJ2-7
cdr3_aa: CASSIGGLSHEQYF